This T cell receptor (beta chain) was profiled in a study of blood T cell repertoires in COVID-19. Study background: The cDNA or gDNA used as material had been derived from T cells, B-cell-depleted T cells, or PBMCs.

Germline V lookup: CDR1 SGHDT, CDR2 YYEEEE. This CDR3 is 15 amino acids long. The ends were cut back, 3 bases at V and 0 bases at J, with 10 bases in the middle. Assay: immunoSEQ multiplex PCR; the TCRdb copy retains only in-frame clones and omits some. This table holds 230,000 or so clones, less than 90% found once. Source material: PBMCs or T cells enriched from blood (not recorded which). J is TRBJ1-5 and V is TRBV5-6; TRBD1 is a possible D gene (6 bases). This sequence originates from a woman in her 30s who had recovered from COVID-19. CDR3 residues: CASSYSGDSNQPQHF. CDR3 bases: TGTGCCAGCAGCTATTCAGGGGATAGCAATCAGCCCCAGCATTTT.